The T cell receptor (beta chain) described here comes from a study of T cell responses to AZD1222 COVID-19 vaccine. The V gene lost 5 bases and the J gene lost 0 bases, with 17 bases spanning the gap. This CDR3 contains 17 residues. Germline assignment: CDR1 MDHEN and CDR2 SYDVKM. The study's findings and limits: The number of AZD1222 recipients seropositive at baseline was only five or six. The peak T cell response came first, and repertoires were sampled only after it. White British ancestry dominated among donors, who included more females, and clonal diversity was possibly underestimated. Close to half of spike-specific TCRs reportedly recognize unmutated variant regions.

Libraries were prepared by immunoSEQ multiplex PCR; TCRdb keeps only in-frame clonotypes and omits some of them. The sample contains 95,000 to 100,000 clones, roughly nine tenths of which appear only once. Note on this clone: Antigen: not known.

This chain uses TRBV28 with TRBJ2-4; possibly TRBD2 for D (6 bases). Here the sequenced sample was peripheral blood, taken on day 0 of AZD1222 vaccination. The TCR was taken from an adult in good health. In nucleotides, the CDR3 is TGTGCCAGCAGTACCATCAGGAGGGCTCTAGCCAAAAACATTCAGTACTTC. Its protein is CASSTIRRALAKNIQYF.